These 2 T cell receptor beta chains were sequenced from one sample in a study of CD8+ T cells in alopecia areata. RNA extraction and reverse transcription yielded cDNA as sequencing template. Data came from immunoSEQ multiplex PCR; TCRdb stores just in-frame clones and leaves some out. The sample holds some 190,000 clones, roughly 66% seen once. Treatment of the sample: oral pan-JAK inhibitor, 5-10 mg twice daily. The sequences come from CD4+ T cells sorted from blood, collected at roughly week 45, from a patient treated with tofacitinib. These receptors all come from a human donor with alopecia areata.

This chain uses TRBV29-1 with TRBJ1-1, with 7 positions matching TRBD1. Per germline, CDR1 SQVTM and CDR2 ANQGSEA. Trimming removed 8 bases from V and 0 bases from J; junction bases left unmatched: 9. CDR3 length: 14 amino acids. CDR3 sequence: CSSRTGTLNTEAFF. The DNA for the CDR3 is TGCAGCTCGAGGACAGGAACTCTGAACACTGAAGCTTTCTTT.

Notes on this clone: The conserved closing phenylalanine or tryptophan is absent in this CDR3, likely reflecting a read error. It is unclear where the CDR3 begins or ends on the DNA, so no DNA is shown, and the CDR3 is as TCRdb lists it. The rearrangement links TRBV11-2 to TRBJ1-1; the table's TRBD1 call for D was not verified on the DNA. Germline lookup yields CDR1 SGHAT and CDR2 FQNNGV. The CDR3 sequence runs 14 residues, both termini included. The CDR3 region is CASSLSGTGGIMQL.